This entry describes one TCR beta chain. What antigen it recognizes has not been identified. There are no base qualities to consult, and no much larger clone falls within one base. This entry is derived from a study of shared clonotypes between healthy human individuals (dated by TCRdb to 2019 to 2021). About the investigation overall: A couple of women and three men aged 18 to 49 years were included in the cohort. Libraries were prepared and TCR repertoires were sequenced by different laboratories using diverse techniques, in order to increase sequencing depth and limit assay-specific biases. Between about 0.94 and 8.9 billion PBMCs per donor were obtained by leukapheresis. For each donor, CD4 naive and CD4 memory were each run on three plates, CD8 naive on two plates, and CD8 memory on one plate. The study deeply sequenced blood TCR repertoires of about five healthy adults to estimate repertoire size and the extent of clonotype sharing between individuals. What the research found in general, with its limitations: Higher generation probabilities were observed for clonotypes shared by all four sorted-subset donors than for non-shared clonotypes. Naive subsets generally had larger estimated clonotype richness than memory subsets did. The genetic and exposure-history diversity represented was limited by the small number of donors. Even with the large sequencing depth, rarefaction of the sorted-subset datasets indicated that sequencing was incomplete. Across a handful of donors, roughly 5% of naive CD4, roughly 3.4% of naive CD8, roughly 2.3% of memory CD4, and roughly 0.4% of memory CD8 clonotypes were shared. Sampling was restricted to blood, and TCR repertoires in tissues likely differ from the TCR repertoires found in blood. Pairwise subsampling indicated that sequencing depth was expected to affect the degree of clonotype sharing among donors.

The CDR3 starts with the cysteine, ends with the phenylalanine, and has 14 residues. This entry keeps only the CDR3 DNA: 42 bases, framed from base 1. Trimming removed 4 bases from V and 2 bases from J; the gene matches leave 6 bases unexplained. The germline V gene gives CDR1 as SGHRS and CDR2 as YFSETQ. TCR CDR3 regions were amplified from genomic DNA by multiplex PCR using the deep immunoSEQ assay. Extracted genomic DNA from each cell subset was distributed evenly across all wells of several immunoSEQ 96-well plates, and each plate was treated as a replicate. Each replicate PCR for sorted subsets received around 200 ng genomic DNA, equal to tens of thousands of T cell genomes. Purified libraries were quantified with a Qubit 3.0 fluorometer, sized on a Bioanalyzer 2100, and re-quantified with the KAPA Library Quantification kit. Every immunoSEQ 96-well plate was sequenced on a dedicated single-read 150-cycle Illumina NextSeq 550 flow cell. Under the source paper's analysis protocol: The immunoSEQ output contained only junctional sequences without quality scores, so filtering could not match that applied to full-length reads. Sequences were annotated with PyIR, a Python wrapper for IgBLAST v1.9, using IMGT germline references to assign V/J genes and CDR3. Reads were filtered out if the reads had weak V/J assignments (E-value above 1e-6), no CDR3, stop codons, out-of-frame junctions, or ambiguous translated residues. V3J clonotypes were defined by identical inferred V gene, J gene, and CDR3 amino acid sequence. Percentage overlap between repertoires was calculated by dividing the number of shared unique clonotypes by the size of the smaller repertoire. Richness of each repertoire was evaluated using RTK rarefaction, the Chao1 estimator, and Recon v2.1 estimates of unobserved clonotypes. For all TCRbeta clonotypes obtained by the gDNA method from several donors, generation probabilities were computed with OLGA. TCRdb's version of the immuneACCESS table is confined to in-frame rearrangements and falls short of the full clone set. An unresolved V gene accounts for under half of the shortfall where checked; the remainder is of unknown origin. D and trimming were read from the DNA, whereas the V and J calls and clone size are those reported in that table. The sample yields more than 2 million clones; around 95% were counted once. The biggest ten clones account for around 0.13% of the sample.

Donors were healthy HIV-negative adults with no recently reported acute infections or vaccinations. Only Caucasian adults living in Nashville, Tennessee, USA were represented among the donors. CD4+ T cells were enriched through magnetic negative selection, after which naive cells were positively selected on CD45RA and the remaining negative fraction served as the memory subset. After blood collection by leukapheresis, PBMCs were isolated using Ficoll-Histopaque density gradient centrifugation and then cryopreserved in the vapor phase of liquid nitrogen. Purity and quantity of every magnetically sorted T cell population were checked by analytical flow cytometry. Genomic DNA was isolated from every sorted fraction and measured by UV absorbance on a Nanodrop 2000c.

Sequenced sample: naive CD4+ T cells sorted from blood. The cell subset or site label corresponds to: CD45RA+ positively selected. Recombination joined TRBV5-1 with TRBJ2-7; 7 of the junction bases match TRBD1. This receptor was taken from a young man in good health. The sequenced DNA is TGCGCCAGCAGCCCGGATGGACAGGCCTACGAGCAGTACTTC. Its translation reads: CASSPDGQAYEQYF.